This T cell receptor beta chain was retrieved from a study of tissue T cells after allogeneic stem cell transplantation. The study's findings and limits: In patients and mice, blood and spleen missed much of tissue repertoire.

In regard to this clone: Its antigen is as yet unknown. Gene names follow the mouse nomenclature. The read comes to an end 1 residue before the CDR3 does, leaving the germline J gene to fill in the end.

Only in-frame clones appear in the TCRdb table, and some are missing; sequencing was by immunoSEQ multiplex PCR. The sample consists of roughly 5,000 clones, roughly 47% of them appearing once. The time point denotes: mouse harvest day 7 after allogeneic transplant. Each mouse received 10^7 T-cell-depleted marrow cells plus 10^6 splenic CD5+ T cells by tail vein. V gave up 10 bases and J gave up 0 bases, with 14 bases separating them. This CDR3 is built from 14 residues. Germline V CDR1 and CDR2: FNHDT, SITEND (reference sequence). Sequencing input: skin. The sequence was collected from a female BALB/c mouse given C57BL/6 T cells with graft-versus-host disease after an allogeneic hematopoietic cell transplant. The chain combines TRBV19 with TRBJ1-3; D remains unclear. CDR3 protein: CAPPPPNSGNTLYF. CDR3 bases read: TGTGCCCCCCCTCCCCCCAATTCTGGAAATACGCTCTAT.